Each of the 19 T cell receptor beta chains below was sequenced from the same sample in a study of blood T cells in healthy people across ages. Using a J-beta primer mix together with a sample-barcoded 5' primer, a second PCR was run for roughly 6 to 11 cycles. MiXCR was run by TCRdb on the 5' RACE reads, yielding one entry per CDR3 protein. The data contain 650,000 to 700,000 distinct CDR3 sequences, 32% of them seen just once; the ten biggest clones take up 15% to 17%. The sample was blood. The receptors shown here come from a woman older than 75 in good health.

In regard to this clonotype: Compared with germline, one end of the junction differs, possibly owing to a read error. CDR3: CTSSRTLQGGPETQFF. The CDR3 region has the DNA TGTACCAGCAGCCGGACCCTCCAGGGTGGTCCGGAGACCCAGTTCTTC. The rearrangement joins TRBV27 to TRBJ2-1, with D possibly being TRBD1 (5 bases). CDR1 MNHEY and CDR2 SMNVEV come from the germline V gene (reference sequence). The CDR3 has 16 residues.

This chain joins TRBV4-3 and TRBJ1-1, with D perhaps matching TRBD1 (5 bases). Per germline, CDR1 LGHNA and CDR2 YSLEER. The CDR3 totals 14 residues. Between the trimmed V and J ends, which lost 2 bases and 4 bases, there was a span of 11 bases. The CDR3 nucleotides read TGCGCCAGCAGCCAATCCAGGGCCTTCACTGAAGCTTTCTTT. This sequence encodes CASSQSRAFTEAFF.

For the CDR3, the DNA is TGTGCCATCAGTGAGGTCGAGTTCAATCAGCCCCAGCATTTT. Translation: CAISEVEFNQPQHF. This chain links TRBV10-3 with TRBJ1-5; D gene uncertain. Trimming removed 2 bases from V and 3 bases from J, with 8 bases in between. Germline V gives CDR1 ENHRY, CDR2 SYGVKD. This CDR3 region has 14 residues.

This clonotype was counted a few times. A much larger clone differs by one base, so this may be a read error. The chain couples TRBV24-1 to TRBJ2-1, with D possibly matching TRBD1 (5 bases). The J call is in doubt because the DNA end fits TRBJ2-7 better. CDR1 KGHDR and CDR2 SFDVKD come from the germline V gene. The CDR3 contains 16 residues. This chain's CDR3 is CATSDRGRNSYNEQYF. Here the CDR3 DNA reads TGTGCCACCAGTGATAGGGGCCGTAACTCCTACAATGAGCAGTACTTC.

V gene TRBV5-6 combines with J gene TRBJ2-4; D uncertain. With the DNA end fitting TRBJ2-7 better, the J assignment may be wrong. CDR1 is SGHDT, CDR2 YYEEEE, per germline. The CDR3 has 13 residues. For the CDR3, the DNA is TGTGCCAGCAGCTTGATGACCCAACACGAGCAGTACTTC. It translates to CASSLMTQHEQYF.

The chain combines TRBV7-2 with TRBJ2-1; D not resolved. V was shortened by 4 bases and J by 6 bases, with 13 bases between the two germline ends. The CDR3 runs to 14 residues. Germline V gene sequence: CDR1 SGHTA, CDR2 FQGNSA. CDR3 sequence reads: CASSSDRPSNEQFF. The CDR3 DNA reads TGTGCCAGCAGCTCGGACCGACCATCCAATGAGCAGTTCTTC.

As regards this clonotype: This may come from a read error, since a much larger clone is one base off. This rearrangement joins TRBV12-3 or TRBV12-4 to TRBJ1-5, with TRBD1 identical over 9 bases. Trimming cost V 7 bases and J 7 bases; bases outside gene matches: 11. This CDR3 region has 15 residues. The CDR3 reads CASNPTGGVSQPQHF. The CDR3 nucleotides read TGTGCCAGCAACCCGACAGGGGGAGTTTCGCAGCCCCAGCATTTT.

This clonotype was detected ten times or more. The chain combines TRBV3-1 with TRBJ2-7, with D perhaps matching TRBD2 (5 bases). CDR1 LGHDT and CDR2 YNNKEL come from the germline V gene (reference sequence). The CDR3 has 15 residues. V was pared by 1 base and J by 6 bases, with 16 bases between. CDR3 in amino acids: CASSQGPEGVGEQYF. The DNA of the CDR3 is TGTGCCAGCAGCCAAGGTCCCGAGGGAGTCGGCGAGCAGTACTTC.

This clonotype has ten or more counts. The chain employs TRBV20-1 and TRBJ2-5, with D maybe TRBD2 (5 bases). This CDR3 contains 16 residues. The germline V gene has CDR1 DFQATT and CDR2 SNEGSKA (reference sequence). V lost 0 bases to trimming and J lost 5 bases, with 19 bases between them. The CDR3 DNA follows: TGCAGTGCTAGAGATTTGACGCTAGGGAGAGGGGAGACCCAGTACTTC. The encoded protein is CSARDLTLGRGETQYF.

This clonotype was seen repeatedly, ten times or more. This chain joins TRBV2 and TRBJ1-5, with 11 nucleotides matching TRBD1. The CDR3 contains 13 residues. V gave up 8 bases and J gave up 6 bases; unmatched junction bases: 3. Germline values: CDR1 SNHLY, CDR2 FYNNEI. CDR3 residues: CASGQGAVQPQHF. In DNA form, the CDR3 reads TGTGCCAGCGGACAGGGGGCGGTTCAGCCCCAGCATTTT.

This clonotype has a handful of counts. The chain links TRBV9 to TRBJ2-7; no firm D call. The ends were cut back, 7 bases at V and 5 bases at J, with 16 bases in the middle. Germline CDR1 is SGDLS and CDR2 is YYNGEE. This CDR3 comprises 13 residues. The CDR3 is CASARSVNHEQYF. The CDR3 DNA sequence: TGTGCCAGCGCGAGATCGGTTAACCACGAGCAGTACTTC. Together with reference TRBV9 and TRBJ2-7, the CDR3 gives the full variable domain: DSGVTQTPKHLITATGQRVTLRCSPRSGDLSVYWYQQSLDQGLQFLIQYYNGEERAKGNILERFSAQQFPDLHSELNLSSLELGDSALYFCASARSVNHEQYFGPGTRLTVT.

Note on this clonotype: This sequence may be a read error, since a much larger clone differs from it by one base. The genes are TRBV20-1 and TRBJ1-1, with D tentatively TRBD1 (6 bases). Deletions cut 2 bases from V and 4 bases from J, with 14 bases between. This CDR3 is 14 amino acids long. From germline, CDR1 is DFQATT and CDR2 SNEGSKA (reference sequence). The CDR3, as DNA: TGCAGTGCTAGACCGAGACAGGTGGGCACTGAAGCTTTCTTT. Protein: CSARPRQVGTEAFF.

This clonotype was detected only a few times. The chain is built from TRBV12-3 or TRBV12-4 and TRBJ1-1, with D possibly matching TRBD1 (5 bases). The length of the CDR3 is 14 residues. The V and J ends lost 2 bases and 5 bases respectively, with 12 bases between them. The CDR3 DNA reads as TGTGCCAGCAGTTTACGAGGGGACGATACTGAAGCTTTCTTT. Translating it yields CASSLRGDDTEAFF.

The sample holds many counts of this clonotype. J is TRBJ1-2 and V is TRBV29-1; a weak D match, TRBD1 (6 bases). The CDR3 is 15 amino acids. V was trimmed by 2 bases and J by 2 bases, leaving 15 bases between them. Germline V gene lookup returns CDR1 SQVTM and CDR2 ANQGSEA. The CDR3 coding sequence is TGCAGCGTTGAAAGCCCCCGGACAGCCAACTATGGCTACACCTTC. This codes for CSVESPRTANYGYTF.

The rearrangement uses TRBV7-2 and TRBJ2-1; the match to TRBD2 covers 8 bases. CDR1 is SGHTA and CDR2 is FQGNSA in the germline V gene. Trimming cost V 5 bases and J 9 bases; bases outside gene matches: 12. The CDR3 contains 15 residues. In DNA form, the CDR3 reads TGTGCCAGCAGCGCAGGTCGGCGGGGGGAAGGTGAGCAGTTCTTC. Amino acid sequence: CASSAGRRGEGEQFF.

This clonotype was seen many times. The genes are TRBV10-3 and TRBJ2-6; a weak D match, TRBD2 (6 bases). The V gene's germline CDR1 is ENHRY and CDR2 SYGVKD. The CDR3 length is 19 residues. V was pared by 0 bases and J by 0 bases, with 15 bases between. The CDR3 DNA sequence: TGTGCCATCAGTGAGTCGCCCGGGACTCCTAGCTCTGGGGCCAACGTCCTGACTTTC. Its protein product is CAISESPGTPSSGANVLTF.

The chain couples TRBV14 to TRBJ2-1; unclear D gene. Trimming removed 3 bases at V and 4 bases at J, with 7 bases between. The CDR3 is 13 amino acids. CDR1 and CDR2 (germline): SGHDN, FVKESK. DNA for the CDR3: TGTGCCAGCAGCCACCAGGCTTACAATGAGCAGTTCTTC. Translation: CASSHQAYNEQFF.

This clonotype was seen many times. Written as DNA, the CDR3 is TGCGCCCGGTTCAGCGGGGGGGCCAAACCTTCAACGTGGACCCAGTACTTC. It encodes CARFSGGAKPSTWTQYF. The gene calls are TRBV5-1 and TRBJ2-5; 10 bases map to TRBD2. Germline V lookup: CDR1 SGHRS, CDR2 YFSETQ. With 10 bases clipped from V and 7 bases from J, the junction kept 22 bases outside the gene matches. The CDR3 totals 17 residues.

The rearrangement links TRBV24-1 to TRBJ2-1; 7 bases are a match to TRBD1. From germline, CDR1 is KGHDR and CDR2 SFDVKD. The CDR3 spans 15 residues. V lost 3 bases, J lost 7 bases, and 8 bases stayed unmatched. CDR3: CATSDPRGIGNEQFF. The CDR3 DNA follows: TGTGCCACCAGTGATCCCAGGGGGATTGGGAATGAGCAGTTCTTC.